This T cell receptor (beta chain) was retrieved from a study of shared clonotypes between healthy human individuals. Study conclusions and caveats: Sharing across four donors was highest in naive CD4 (around 5%) and lowest in memory CD8 (roughly 0.4%).

Here immunoSEQ multiplex PCR was the method, and the copy in TCRdb shows in-frame clones only, minus some. The table lists some 2,000,000 clones, around 95% of them singletons. Worth noting for this clone: What it binds is not known.

Input material: naive CD4+ T cells sorted from blood. The subset was: CD45RA+ positively selected. This TCR was sampled from a man aged 18 to 35 in good health.

CDR3 loop: CAINPGQGDYGYTF. The CDR3 DNA reads as TGTGCCATCAACCCTGGACAGGGAGACTATGGCTACACCTTC. The chain links TRBV10-3 to TRBJ1-2; 8 bases are shared with TRBD1. V shed 7 bases and J 3 bases; nucleotides not matched to a gene: 7. The CDR3 loop spans 14 amino acids. Germline lookup yields CDR1 ENHRY and CDR2 SYGVKD.